This T cell receptor (beta chain) was sequenced for a study of beta chain features in type 1 diabetes. Study context: Patient and healthy donor groups were alike in age, gender and cell yields.

General study findings and limits: All four CD4+ subsets from Type 1 diabetes patients carried moderately but significantly shorter TCRB CDR3s. Any role of HLA type in TCRB rearrangement remained unresolved here. For type 1 diabetes patients, VDJ junctions showed fewer insertions and more deletions.

As regards this clone: Its antigen is unidentified.

Per the germline V gene, CDR1 is SGHRS and CDR2 is YFSETQ. CDR3 length equals 13 residues. V dropped 3 bases and J dropped 7 bases, with 13 bases sitting between them. The entirety of the isolated RNA underwent reverse transcription, so expressed TCRB transcripts were sequenced. Libraries were prepared by immunoSEQ multiplex PCR; TCRdb keeps only in-frame clonotypes and omits some of them. The sample contains hundreds of thousands of clones, under 15% of which appear only once. Sequenced: naive CD4+ T cells from blood. The clonotype comes from a man between 18 and 35 years old with type 1 diabetes. The chain couples TRBV5-1 to TRBJ1-1; D perhaps matches TRBD1 (6 bases). The CDR3 bases are TGCGCCAGCAGCTCAAAAAGGACAGATGAAGCTTTCTTT. This gives the protein CASSSKRTDEAFF.